This T cell receptor (beta chain) emerged from a study of blood T cell repertoires in COVID-19. Profiled with immunoSEQ multiplex PCR; TCRdb holds only in-frame clones, not every one. The sample yields about 380,000 clones, 81% seen once. This clone came up once. V shed 4 bases and J shed 0 bases, with 12 bases lying between them. The CDR3 covers 15 residues. The germline gives CDR1 LGHDT, CDR2 YNNKEL (reference sequence). The chain employs TRBV3-1 (or the pseudogene TRBV3-2) and TRBJ1-2, with D possibly matching TRBD1 (5 bases). The sequence was collected from a human donor with acute or convalescent COVID-19. The donor label of this sample is uncertain. Specimen: peripheral blood. The CDR3 region is CASSRGAGANYGYTF. In nucleotides, the CDR3 is TGTGCCAGCAGCCGTGGGGCAGGAGCTAACTATGGCTACACCTTC.